Shown below are 4 T cell receptor beta chains from a single sample sequenced in a study of blood T cell repertoires in COVID-19. Sequencing used immunoSEQ multiplex PCR; TCRdb keeps in-frame clones, though not all of them. The table has more than 200,000 clones, about 86% seen once. The specimen was peripheral blood. The source of these receptors is an elderly man with acute or convalescent COVID-19.

The chain recombines TRBV2 with TRBJ1-2, with a possible D match to TRBD1 (5 bases). V was pared by 4 bases and J by 4 bases, with 7 bases between. Germline V lookup: CDR1 SNHLY, CDR2 FYNNEI. The CDR3 is 12 residues long. In DNA, the CDR3 is TGTGCCAGCAGTGCAGGGCTCTATGGCTACACCTTC. Protein sequence: CASSAGLYGYTF.

This clone was seen once. The CDR3 is CASSPASTGYYQPQHF. Here the CDR3 DNA reads TGTGCCAGCAGCCCAGCTTCGACAGGGTATTATCAGCCCCAGCATTTT. The chain joins TRBV3-1 (or the pseudogene TRBV3-2) to TRBJ1-5, with 7 bases lining up with TRBD1. Per the germline V gene, CDR1 is LGHDT and CDR2 is YNNKEL (reference sequence). The CDR3 consists of 16 residues. With 4 bases clipped from V and 5 bases from J, the junction kept 11 bases outside the gene matches.

The table lists this clone with a count of one. This chain joins TRBV6-6 and TRBJ1-5, with D maybe TRBD1 (5 bases). Trimming took off 5 bases at V and 3 bases at J, with 14 bases between the two ends. The CDR3 spans 15 residues. Looked up from germline, CDR1 is MNHNY and CDR2 is SVGAGI (reference sequence). In nucleotides, the CDR3 is TGTGCCAGCAGTCTACTCGACAGTTACAATCAGCCCCAGCATTTT. This sequence encodes CASSLLDSYNQPQHF.

This clone ranks as medium-sized. The CDR3 sequence is CATSDLQGDNEKLFF. The DNA for the CDR3 is TGTGCCACCAGTGATTTACAGGGTGATAATGAAAAACTGTTTTTT. The chain is built from TRBV24-1 and TRBJ1-4, with D maybe TRBD1 (6 bases). CDR1 and CDR2 (germline): KGHDR, SFDVKD. V gave up 1 base and J gave up 4 bases, with 9 bases separating them. The CDR3 totals 15 residues.